This T cell receptor (beta chain) appears in the sequencing data of a study of T cells after yellow fever vaccination. In the case of this clonotype: Its cognate antigen is unknown.

Looked up from germline, CDR1 is SGDLS and CDR2 is YYNGEE. The V end was cut by 4 bases, the J end by 6 bases, with 14 bases between. The CDR3 contains 14 residues. As TCR cDNA was made by 5'RACE template switching, a universal primer site and UMIs were added. Each CDR3 protein gets one entry after TCRdb re-called the 5' RACE reads with MiXCR. The profile shows just under 600,000 distinct CDR3 sequences, approximately 12% of them singletons. Overall study findings and caveats: Abundant bulk-population clonotypes could contaminate the FACS-sorted repertoires. Subsequent booster samples again held most clones from primary vaccination (96% CD4, roughly 90% CD8). By day 5 rather than day 15, the secondary response had peaked, though it was weaker.

The rearrangement links TRBV9 to TRBJ2-1; no firm D call. The sample consisted of PBMCs, taken on the day of the yellow fever booster vaccination. This TCR was sampled from a man aged 25 to 45 who received the YFV17D yellow fever vaccine. CDR3 in amino acids: CASSSHVWGNEQFF. The CDR3 DNA reads as TGTGCCAGCAGCTCCCATGTCTGGGGCAATGAGCAGTTCTTC.